The clone carrying this TCR beta chain was counted at least ten times. Its specificity is not known. V was cut by 1 base and J by 8 bases, with 16 bases left in between. Germline CDR1 and CDR2: SGHRS and YFSETQ. The CDR3 is 15 residues long. These data belong to a study of metastatic and nonmetastatic thyroid tumors. At the level of the study: For malignant and benign thyroid patients, tumor or nodule tissue and blood were the sources whose repertoires were compared.

Patients were all untreated before their thyroid surgery. In the authors' methods: Differences in CDR3 between clinicopathological groups were drawn on to build a classifier intended to discriminate distant-metastatic papillary thyroid cancer patients. From the PCR reads, TCRdb re-called clones with MiXCR. These V and J calls are TCRdb output, not the study's own analysis. The sample consists of 13,000 to 15,000 clones, less than 30% of them appearing once. General study points: Significantly greater TCR beta diversity was reportedly found in malignant thyroid tumors than in benign nodules (in blood and tumor).

The chain combines TRBV5-1 with TRBJ2-1, with D unclear. The receptor was isolated from a female donor with papillary thyroid cancer or a benign thyroid nodule (not recorded which). Some clones in this sample may be carry-over from other donors' samples. Sequences were obtained from tumor tissue. The CDR3 DNA sequence: TGCGCCAGCAGCTTGATGTCCCAGTTTGGGGATGAGCAGTTCTTC. This codes for CASSLMSQFGDEQFF.